These 32 T cell receptor beta chains share one sample of origin, sequenced in a study of a mutant IDH1 vaccine in newly diagnosed glioma. The protocol was immunoSEQ multiplex PCR, while the TCRdb copy is restricted to in-frame clones and leaves out a portion. The repertoire holds around 99,000 clones, with about 82% as singletons. Time point noted: baseline, week 1 (first vaccination visit). Stated treatment: pre-vaccination baseline after standard-of-care therapy. The starting material was PBMCs, obtained from a glioma patient treated with radiotherapy, temozolomide or both. These receptors were taken from a man between 40 and 49 years old with glioma.

The genes are TRBV19 and TRBJ1-2; possibly TRBD1 for D (5 bases). The CDR3 loop spans 18 amino acids. Between the trimmed V and J ends, which lost 5 bases and 2 bases, there was a span of 24 bases. Per germline, CDR1 LNHDA and CDR2 SQIVND (reference sequence). Here the CDR3 DNA reads TGTGCCAGTAGTCCCGCTATAACGGGGCCAGGCGGCAACTATGGCTACACCTTC. Its protein product is CASSPAITGPGGNYGYTF.

This sequence joins TRBV25-1 and TRBJ2-1; 10 bases match TRBD2. The junction had 10 bases not matched to a gene; V was cut back by 7 bases and J by 7 bases. The CDR3 is made up of 15 amino acids. CDR1 is MGHDK, CDR2 SYGVNS, per germline. CDR3 protein: CASTGAGGPRNEQFF. As DNA, the CDR3 is TGTGCCAGCACCGGAGCGGGGGGGCCGCGAAATGAGCAGTTCTTC.

This chain links TRBV5-5 with TRBJ1-6, with D uncertain. CDR1 is SGHKS, CDR2 YYEKEE, per germline (reference sequence). CDR3 length: 15 amino acids. V was pared by 0 bases and J by 14 bases, with 18 bases between. This chain's CDR3 is CASSLGPGGPMALHF. The DNA of the CDR3 is TGTGCCAGCAGCTTGGGGCCCGGCGGTCCTATGGCCCTCCACTTT. The full variable domain, its missing parts supplied by reference TRBV5-5 and TRBJ1-6, is DAGVTQSPTHLIKTRGQQVTLRCSPISGHKSVSWYQQVLGQGPQFIFQYYEKEERGRGNFPDRFSARQFPNYSSELNVNALLLGDSALYLCASSLGPGGPMALHFGNGTRLTVT.

V and J are TRBV11-2 and TRBJ2-7; D possibly corresponds to TRBD1 (5 bases). Germline-derived CDR1 and CDR2 are SGHAT and FQNNGV. The CDR3 length is 15 residues. Trimming took off 5 bases at V and 5 bases at J, with 19 bases between the two ends. The CDR3 nucleotides read TGTGCCAGCAGCGAGACACCCATTAGGGGCGACGAGCAGTACTTC. This gives the protein CASSETPIRGDEQYF.

The chain has TRBV7-9 and TRBJ2-7; 9 bases are shared with TRBD1. The CDR3 has 14 residues. In germline, CDR1 is SEHNR, CDR2 FQNEAQ (reference sequence). The ends lost 5 bases at V and 6 bases at J; junction bases unmatched: 8. CDR3 sequence: CASSPPGQGVEQYF. The CDR3 bases are TGTGCCAGCAGCCCACCGGGACAGGGTGTCGAGCAGTACTTC.

V is TRBV27 and J is TRBJ2-1; a possible D gene is TRBD1 (5 bases). The CDR3 consists of 13 residues. Germline assignment: CDR1 MNHEY and CDR2 SMNVEV (reference sequence). With 3 bases removed from V and 3 bases from J, the gap between germline ends came to 6 bases. The CDR3 DNA sequence: TGTGCCAGCAGTTTCGACAGCTACAATGAGCAGTTCTTC. Its protein is CASSFDSYNEQFF.

V and J are TRBV11-2 and TRBJ2-2; D may be TRBD1 (5 bases). With 1 base removed from V and 1 base from J, the gap between germline ends came to 7 bases. The CDR3 sequence is 15 residues long. The germline V gene has CDR1 SGHAT and CDR2 FQNNGV. The CDR3 coding sequence is TGTGCCAGCAGCTTAGTAAGGGGGAACACCGGGGAGCTGTTTTTT. Translated: CASSLVRGNTGELFF.

The chain carries TRBV4-3 and TRBJ1-5, with D unresolved. Germline CDR1 is LGHNA and CDR2 is YSLEER. This CDR3 contains 15 residues. The ends were cut back, 0 bases at V and 3 bases at J, with 9 bases in the middle. The DNA of the CDR3 is TGCGCCAGCAGCCAAGAAGCAATTGCCAATCAGCCCCAGCATTTT. It encodes CASSQEAIANQPQHF.

The rearrangement joins TRBV2 to TRBJ2-7; weak D call: TRBD2 (6 bases). Looked up from germline, CDR1 is SNHLY and CDR2 is FYNNEI. The length of the CDR3 is 14 residues. V lost 3 bases and J lost 4, with 13 bases in between. The CDR3 protein is CASSEGGEVYEQYF. The CDR3 region has the DNA TGTGCCAGCAGTGAGGGCGGGGAAGTGTACGAGCAGTACTTC.

The V call is TRBV10-3, the J call TRBJ2-1; the D is unclear. This CDR3 region has 12 residues. V lost 10 bases, J lost 0 bases, and 7 bases lay in between. CDR1 and CDR2 (germline): ENHRY, SYGVKD. This chain's CDR3 is CASRSSYNEQFF. CDR3 nucleotide sequence: TGTGCCAGCCGAAGCTCCTACAATGAGCAGTTCTTC.

This chain uses TRBV5-1 with TRBJ2-3; D gene uncertain. The CDR3 sequence is 13 residues long. Germline V lookup: CDR1 SGHRS, CDR2 YFSETQ. V was shortened by 1 base and J by 4 bases, with 7 bases between the two germline ends. DNA for the CDR3: TGCGCCAGCAGCTTGACAGCCCCAGATACGCAGTATTTT. Translation gives CASSLTAPDTQYF.

The chain has TRBV6-1 and TRBJ1-1; D is unresolved. Per germline, CDR1 MNHNS and CDR2 SASEGT. This CDR3 comprises 11 residues. V dropped 8 bases and J dropped 1 base, with 5 bases sitting between them. CDR3 protein: CASGRNTEAFF. The CDR3 DNA reads as TGTGCCAGCGGGAGGAACACTGAAGCTTTCTTT.

V is TRBV10-3 and J is TRBJ1-4; possible D gene TRBD1, 5 bases. V dropped 5 bases and J dropped 7 bases, with 17 bases sitting between them. The CDR3 totals 15 residues. Germline V lookup: CDR1 ENHRY, CDR2 SYGVKD. CDR3 protein: CAISSSQASGEKLFF. CDR3 sequence (DNA): TGTGCCATCAGTAGCTCACAGGCCTCAGGTGAAAAACTGTTTTTT.

CDR3 DNA sequence: TGTGCCAGCAGCTTGGCCGGCGGGAGTGGGAATGAGCAGTTCTTC. This codes for CASSLAGGSGNEQFF. This rearrangement joins TRBV5-5 to TRBJ2-1; TRBD2 agrees at 7 bases. The CDR3 runs 15 residues. The germline gives CDR1 SGHKS, CDR2 YYEKEE (reference sequence). Unmatched junction bases numbered 7, after V lost 0 bases and J lost 7 bases.

This clone has just one count. The chain is built from TRBV7-9 and TRBJ2-2, with D uncertain. Germline CDR1 is SEHNR and CDR2 is FQNEAQ (reference sequence). This CDR3 region has 13 residues. V dropped 5 bases and J dropped 6 bases, with 10 bases sitting between them. The CDR3 sequence: CASSLRESGELFF. The DNA of the CDR3 is TGTGCCAGCAGCCTTCGAGAGTCCGGGGAGCTGTTTTTT.

This rearrangement joins TRBV30 to TRBJ2-7; the D is unclear. The V and J ends lost 2 bases and 0 bases respectively, with 8 bases between them. The CDR3 contains 13 residues. Germline V CDR1 and CDR2: GTSNPN, SVGIG (reference sequence). CDR3 loop: CAWSFSRSYEQYF. The CDR3 DNA sequence: TGTGCCTGGAGTTTCAGTCGCTCCTACGAGCAGTACTTC.

The V call is TRBV4-3, the J call TRBJ2-1; possible D gene TRBD2, 6 bases. Germline V gives CDR1 LGHNA, CDR2 YSLEER. The V gene lost 4 bases and the J gene lost 0 bases, with 16 bases spanning the gap. The length of the CDR3 is 17 residues. The CDR3 DNA reads TGCGCCAGCAGCCCAGGGAGGCGACTCAGCTCCTACAATGAGCAGTTCTTC. The encoded protein is CASSPGRRLSSYNEQFF.

The rearrangement links TRBV2 to TRBJ2-7; TRBD2 is a possible D gene (5 bases). V was clipped by 4 bases and J by 4 bases, with 11 bases between them. Germline CDR1 and CDR2: SNHLY and FYNNEI. This CDR3 spans 13 amino acids. The CDR3, as DNA: TGTGCCAGCAGTGCGGGGATGGGTTACGAGCAGTACTTC. This codes for CASSAGMGYEQYF.

The V call is TRBV7-2, the J call TRBJ1-6, with D maybe TRBD1 (5 bases). Trimming pared 6 bases from V and 3 bases from J, leaving 15 bases between. CDR3 length: 16 amino acids. Looked up from germline, CDR1 is SGHTA and CDR2 is FQGNSA. The CDR3 coding sequence is TGTGCCAGCAGTTCAGGGAGAAAGGGCTATAATTCACCCCTCCACTTT. This sequence encodes CASSSGRKGYNSPLHF.

The chain combines TRBV4-2 with TRBJ1-1; 7 positions agree with TRBD1. Trimming at V came to 2 bases and at J to 4 bases, leaving 7 bases not matched to a gene. CDR1 and CDR2 from the germline V gene are LGHNA and YNFKEQ. CDR3 length equals 15 residues. CDR3 coding DNA: TGTGCCAGCAGCCAACCGGGCAGGGGGAGCACTGAAGCTTTCTTT. Translating gives CASSQPGRGSTEAFF.

The chain has TRBV19 and TRBJ1-6; D remains unclear. The length of the CDR3 is 15 residues. The germline gives CDR1 LNHDA, CDR2 SQIVND (reference sequence). The germline V and J ends were trimmed by 1 base and 7 bases, with 11 bases remaining between them. The CDR3 sequence is CASSIGGQVNSPLHF. CDR3 nucleotide sequence: TGTGCCAGTAGTATAGGAGGGCAGGTCAATTCACCCCTCCACTTT.

The rearrangement links TRBV5-1 to TRBJ2-1; TRBD2 agrees at 13 bases. Losses at the gene ends were 6 bases for V and 0 bases for J; bases not matched to a gene: 9. CDR1 and CDR2 from the germline V gene are SGHRS and YFSETQ. The CDR3 contains 18 residues. This CDR3 is CASMRTSGGASSYNEQFF. The CDR3 nucleotides read TGCGCCAGCATGAGGACTAGCGGGGGCGCCAGCTCCTACAATGAGCAGTTCTTC.

This clone was detected once. The chain joins TRBV7-3 to TRBJ1-1, with a tentative D call TRBD1 (6 bases). CDR3 length: 13 amino acids. V lost 5 bases to trimming and J lost 0 bases, with 7 bases between them. CDR1 and CDR2 from the germline V gene are SGHTA and FQGTGA. As DNA, the CDR3 is TGTGCCAGCAGCAGACAGGTGAACACTGAAGCTTTCTTT. Its translation: CASSRQVNTEAFF. Supplemented by reference TRBV7-3 and TRBJ1-1, the full variable domain reads GAGVSQTPSNKVTEKGKYVELRCDPISGHTALYWYRQSLGQGPEFLIYFQGTGAADDSGLPNDRFFAVRPEGSVSTLKIQRTERGDSAVYLCASSRQVNTEAFFGQGTRLTVV.

Only a few counts were recorded for this clone. This sequence joins TRBV4-1 and TRBJ1-4, with D unclear. Trimming shortened V by 6 bases and J by 8 bases, and 7 bases separated the two germline ends. In germline, CDR1 is MGHRA, CDR2 YSYEKL. This CDR3 has 11 amino acids. The CDR3 here is CASRGIEKLFF. The CDR3, as DNA: TGCGCCAGCAGGGGAATAGAAAAACTGTTTTTT.

In its sample, this clone was seen once. This chain joins TRBV7-2 and TRBJ1-5; D unclear. CDR3 length equals 13 residues. The V end was cut by 5 bases, the J end by 6 bases, with 11 bases between. The V gene's germline CDR1 is SGHTA and CDR2 FQGNSA. DNA of the CDR3: TGTGCCAGCAGCCCTTTGGACGGTCAGCCCCAGCATTTT. Amino acid sequence: CASSPLDGQPQHF.

In this sample, this clone turned up once. The V gene is TRBV12-5, the J gene TRBJ2-2, with 11 bases lining up with TRBD2. CDR3 size: 15 residues. The V segment lost 8 bases and the J segment 7 bases; nucleotides outside the gene matches: 9. CDR1 LGHNT and CDR2 FRNRAP come from the germline V gene. The CDR3 here is CASLTSGGRSGELFF. CDR3 in DNA: TGTGCTAGTTTAACTAGCGGGGGACGTAGCGGGGAGCTGTTTTTT.

The chain's CDR3 is CASSVTDPGGNEQFF. As DNA, the CDR3 is TGTGCCAGCAGTGTCACGGACCCGGGGGGCAATGAGCAGTTCTTC. J is TRBJ2-1 and V is TRBV2; 7 positions match TRBD2. V gave up 4 bases and J gave up 6 bases; unmatched junction bases: 9. Germline V gene sequence: CDR1 SNHLY, CDR2 FYNNEI. The CDR3 has 15 amino acids.

This chain links TRBV5-4 with TRBJ2-1, with 13 bases matching TRBD2. The V segment lost 4 bases and the J segment 8 bases; nucleotides outside the gene matches: 6. This CDR3 region has 15 residues. Germline V lookup: CDR1 SGHNT, CDR2 YYREEE (reference sequence). Written as DNA, the CDR3 is TGTGCCAGCAGCCCGACTAGCGGGGGGATGGATGAGCAGTTCTTC. Its protein is CASSPTSGGMDEQFF.

The chain employs TRBV4-3 and TRBJ1-5; D unresolved. Germline CDR1 reads LGHNA; CDR2 reads YSLEER. Trimming took off 3 bases at V and 3 bases at J, with 6 bases between the two ends. This CDR3 is 13 amino acids long. The CDR3 reads CASSQFLNQPQHF. DNA for the CDR3: TGCGCCAGCAGCCAGTTCCTCAATCAGCCCCAGCATTTT.

The rearrangement uses TRBV30 and TRBJ2-7, with 7 positions matching TRBD1. The V gene's germline CDR1 is GTSNPN and CDR2 SVGIG (reference sequence). Trimming cost V 0 bases and J 3 bases; bases outside gene matches: 5. CDR3 length equals 14 residues. The CDR3 DNA is TGTGCCTGGAGTGTTGCAGGGGGTTTCTACGAGCAGTACTTC. It is translated as CAWSVAGGFYEQYF. Variable domain in full (rest from reference TRBV30 and TRBJ2-7): SQTIHQWPATLVQPVGSPLSLECTVEGTSNPNLYWYRQAAGRGLQLLFYSVGIGQISSEVPQNLSASRPQDRQFILSSKKLLLSDSGFYLCAWSVAGGFYEQYFGPGTRLTVT.

CDR3 coding DNA: TGTGCCAGCGGAAAAGCGCAGGGGGGAGGGACCCAAGAGACCCAGTACTTC. It codes for CASGKAQGGGTQETQYF. J is TRBJ2-5 and V is TRBV2; tentatively, D is TRBD1 or TRBD2 (7 bases each). CDR1 and CDR2 (germline): SNHLY, FYNNEI. Trimming took off 8 bases at V and 1 base at J, with 23 bases between the two ends. This CDR3 has 17 amino acids.

This sequence joins TRBV5-6 and TRBJ2-7; the match to TRBD1 covers 9 bases. Germline V lookup: CDR1 SGHDT, CDR2 YYEEEE. The CDR3 is made up of 14 amino acids. V shed 4 bases, J shed 3 bases, and the junction held 5 bases outside the gene matches. CDR3 nucleotides: TGTGCCAGCAGCACCGGGACAGGGTACTACGAGCAGTACTTC. This codes for CASSTGTGYYEQYF.